The 6 T cell receptor beta chains below all came from one sample that was sequenced in a study of read filtering for tumor transcriptome and immune sequencing. From roughly 390 ng of RNA, a library with molecular barcoded alpha/delta and beta/gamma adaptors was made. TCRdb re-called the reads with MiXCR, one entry per CDR3 protein. The sample has about 47,000 distinct CDR3 sequences, 10% to 15% seen once; the top ten hold just over 14%. Sequenced sample: a population of CD138-negative cells sorted from bone marrow. These receptors originate from a donor older than 35 with multiple myeloma.

This clonotype occurred many times. The chain couples TRBV28 to TRBJ1-5, with a possible D match to TRBD1 (5 bases). Germline V gene sequence: CDR1 MDHEN, CDR2 SYDVKM. The CDR3 contains 15 residues. V was trimmed by 4 bases and J by 2 bases, leaving 12 bases between them. CDR3 region: CASSSGQGGNQPQHF. The CDR3 DNA is TGTGCCAGCAGTTCGGGTCAGGGAGGCAATCAGCCCCAGCATTTT.

Comment on this clonotype: Being one base from a much bigger clone, this may be a read error. CDR3 sequence (DNA): TGTGCCAGCAGCTTAAGACAGGGAAGTGAGCAGTTCTTC. Translated, it gives CASSLRQGSEQFF. This sequence joins TRBV7-6 and TRBJ2-1, with TRBD1 matching 7 bases. Germline V gives CDR1 SGHVS, CDR2 FNYEAQ. The V and J ends lost 2 bases and 9 bases, in that order; junction bases with no gene match: 4. The CDR3 length is 13 residues.

This clonotype has a count of ten or more. This rearrangement joins TRBV2 to TRBJ2-3; maybe TRBD2 (5 bases). The ends were cut back, 4 bases at V and 5 bases at J, with 16 bases in the middle. The CDR3 is 15 amino acids. Germline CDR1 reads SNHLY; CDR2 reads FYNNEI. The DNA for the CDR3 is TGTGCCAGCAGTGTTTTAGCGCCACCGGGAGATACGCAGTATTTT. As protein: CASSVLAPPGDTQYF.

At least ten counts were recorded for this clonotype. This likely traces to a read error, being one base from a far larger clone. CDR3: CASSFLRLAGGYEFF. The CDR3 coding sequence is TGTGCCAGCAGCTTCTTGAGGCTAGCGGGAGGCTACGAGTTCTTC. The J gene is TRBJ2-1, the V gene TRBV7-6, with 11 bases that match TRBD2. Germline trimming cut 3 bases from V and 14 bases from J; bases unmatched to any gene: 12. Germline V CDR1 and CDR2: SGHVS, FNYEAQ. The CDR3 covers 15 residues.

This clonotype was observed at least ten times. The chain employs TRBV11-2 and TRBJ2-5; 9 bases align to TRBD1. V shed 5 bases, J shed 2 bases, and the junction held 6 bases outside the gene matches. CDR3 size: 15 residues. Germline V gives CDR1 SGHAT, CDR2 FQNNGV. The CDR3 region has the DNA TGTGCCAGCAGCACCTCGACAGGGGGGCAAGAGACCCAGTACTTC. Its translation is CASSTSTGGQETQYF.

This clonotype occurred many times. The chain couples TRBV29-1 to TRBJ2-3; 7 positions agree with TRBD1. CDR3 size: 14 residues. Germline V gives CDR1 SQVTM, CDR2 ANQGSEA. V shed 6 bases and J 0 bases; nucleotides not matched to a gene: 6. DNA of the CDR3: TGCAGCGTGGTTGGGACAGCGAGCACAGATACGCAGTATTTT. Its translation is CSVVGTASTDTQYF.